This TCR beta chain appears in the sequencing data of a study of blood T cell repertoires in COVID-19. The wider study: Nucleic acid was either cDNA or gDNA, and it came from T cells, B-cell-depleted T cells, or PBMCs.

Enrolment of Seattle patients took place during active infection, and they were followed longitudinally. How the authors handled the data: It was from reference gene primer amplification that nucleated cell counts were estimated. Sequencing used immunoSEQ multiplex PCR; TCRdb keeps in-frame clones, though not all of them. From that table come the V and J calls and clone size; the DNA was used to work out D and trimming. This sample carries some 65,000 clones, around 88% of them seen once, and the ten largest clones take 15% to 20%. Trimming removed 4 bases from V and 4 bases from J, with 17 bases in between. The CDR3 is 16 amino acids. Germline V gives CDR1 MNHNS, CDR2 SASEGT.

The chain carries TRBV6-1 and TRBJ2-1; D is possibly TRBD2 (6 bases). This TCR came from a man aged 40-49 years with COVID-19, enrolled during active disease. Sequenced input: peripheral blood. The CDR3 is CASSGWASSGYNEQFF. Here the CDR3 DNA reads TGTGCCAGCAGTGGCTGGGCAAGTAGCGGTTACAATGAGCAGTTCTTC.